The 16 T cell receptor beta chains below all came from one sample that was sequenced in a study of cytomegalovirus exposure and HLA in healthy donors. Generated by immunoSEQ multiplex PCR, the TCRdb table keeps only in-frame clones and is missing some. Here the sample spans about 270,000 clones, approximately 86% being singletons. Input material: PBMCs. The receptors shown here come from a woman between 18 and 29 years old in good health and CMV-seronegative.

V and J are TRBV19 and TRBJ1-1; the match to TRBD1 covers 7 bases. The CDR3 is 14 amino acids. Unmatched junction bases numbered 4, after V lost 5 bases and J lost 1 base. CDR1 is LNHDA, CDR2 SQIVND, per germline (reference sequence). The CDR3 DNA sequence: TGTGCCAGTAGTCCCCGACAGGGGAACACTGAAGCTTTCTTT. It yields the protein CASSPRQGNTEAFF.

This clone was observed a few times. The V gene is TRBV10-2, the J gene TRBJ1-2; D unclear. V was clipped by 4 bases and J by 7 bases, with 19 bases between them. Germline V gene data show CDR1 as WSHSY and CDR2 as SAAADI. This CDR3 has 15 residues. DNA for the CDR3: TGCGCCAGCAGTGTACGTCGAGATAATCTTCCTGGCTACACCTTC. Protein product: CASSVRRDNLPGYTF.

This clone was detected only a few times. The chain links TRBV6-4 to TRBJ2-3, with a possible D match to TRBD2 (5 bases). V lost 3 bases to trimming and J lost 0 bases, with 7 bases between them. Germline V gene lookup returns CDR1 MRHNA and CDR2 SNTAGT. This CDR3 is built from 14 residues. CDR3 sequence: CASSEGGSTDTQYF. CDR3 sequence (DNA): TGTGCCAGCAGTGAGGGCGGGAGCACAGATACGCAGTATTTT.

V usage is TRBV21-1 and J usage is TRBJ2-1; TRBD2, the D gene given by the table, was not confirmed from the DNA. TRBV21-1 is a pseudogene. The CDR3 sequence is 16 residues long. CDR3: CASSRGNSSLHNEQFF. The CDR3 nucleotides are TGTGCCAGCAGCCGAGGTAATTCGTCCCTACACAATGAGCAGTTCTTC.

V is TRBV6-1 and J is TRBJ1-5; D possibly corresponds to TRBD1 (6 bases). The CDR3 extends over 15 amino acids. CDR1 and CDR2 (germline): MNHNS, SASEGT. Trimming left V 0 bases short and J 6 bases short, with 12 bases between. The CDR3 coding sequence is TGTGCCAGCAGTGAAGCACCCCAGGGGAGTCAGCCCCAGCATTTT. It is translated as CASSEAPQGSQPQHF.

This chain uses TRBV20-1 with TRBJ1-1; D is unresolved. Germline assignment: CDR1 DFQATT and CDR2 SNEGSKA (reference sequence). CDR3 length: 11 amino acids. Trimming left V 3 bases short and J 11 bases short, with 13 bases between. CDR3 amino acids: CSASDMVEAFF. The CDR3 coding sequence is TGCAGTGCTAGTGATATGGTCGAGGCTTTCTTT.

This sequence joins TRBV6-6 and TRBJ1-2, with D perhaps TRBD1 (6 bases). The length of the CDR3 is 13 residues. The V end lost 10 bases, the J end lost 0 bases, and 12 bases lay between the germline ends. Germline CDR1 MNHNY, CDR2 SVGAGI (reference sequence). The CDR3: CATWTETNYGYTF. In nucleotides, the CDR3 is TGTGCCACCTGGACAGAGACTAACTATGGCTACACCTTC.

In this sample, this clone turned up once. The chain combines TRBV11-2 with TRBJ2-2; 10 nucleotides line up with TRBD1. Per the germline V gene, CDR1 is SGHAT and CDR2 is FQNNGV. V trimming: 3 bases; J trimming: 2 bases; junction bases outside the gene matches: 6. This CDR3 has 17 amino acids. CDR3 DNA sequence: TGTGCCAGCAGCTTTGCGACAGGGGGCGCAAACACCGGGGAGCTGTTTTTT. This sequence encodes CASSFATGGANTGELFF.

J is TRBJ1-2 and V is TRBV27, with D possibly matching TRBD1 (6 bases). CDR1 is MNHEY and CDR2 is SMNVEV in the germline V gene (reference sequence). Trimming shortened V by 1 base and J by 8 bases, and 29 bases separated the two germline ends. The CDR3 runs 19 residues. CDR3 nucleotide sequence: TGTGCCAGCAGTTTATTTTTTGCATCCACTACAGGGATTGGGCACGGCTACACCTTC. Translated: CASSLFFASTTGIGHGYTF.

The J gene is TRBJ2-1, the V gene TRBV7-9, with 8 nucleotides matching TRBD2. Germline assignment: CDR1 SEHNR and CDR2 FQNEAQ (reference sequence). This CDR3 contains 16 residues. Trimming removed 2 bases from V and 6 bases from J; junction bases left unmatched: 9. The CDR3 here is CASSLLSSGFCNEQFF. The CDR3, as DNA: TGTGCCAGCAGCTTATTGTCTAGCGGGTTCTGCAATGAGCAGTTCTTC.

This sequence joins TRBV28 and TRBJ2-2, with a weak D call TRBD1 (5 bases). This CDR3 has 16 amino acids. V was cut by 3 bases and J by 3 bases, with 14 bases left in between. Germline loops: CDR1 MDHEN, CDR2 SYDVKM. This CDR3 is CASSLAEQAYTGELFF. CDR3 in DNA: TGTGCCAGCAGTTTGGCCGAACAGGCATACACCGGGGAGCTGTTTTTT. Full variable domain (remainder filled in from reference TRBV28 and TRBJ2-2): DVKVTQSSRYLVKRTGEKVFLECVQDMDHENMFWYRQDPGLGLRLIYFSYDVKMKEKGDIPEGYSVSREKKERFSLILESASTNQTSMYLCASSLAEQAYTGELFFGEGSRLTVL.

The CDR3 DNA reads TGCGCCAGCAGCTTATTTGGACAGGGAGCTTCTGGAAACACCATATATTTT. Translation gives CASSLFGQGASGNTIYF. This chain connects TRBV5-1 to TRBJ1-3; 8 nucleotides match TRBD1. V shed 2 bases and J 1 base; nucleotides not matched to a gene: 8. The CDR3 has 17 residues. In germline, CDR1 is SGHRS, CDR2 YFSETQ.

The chain is built from TRBV6-1 and TRBJ2-7; a possible D gene is TRBD1 (5 bases). This CDR3 has 17 amino acids. The V gene's germline CDR1 is MNHNS and CDR2 SASEGT. The ends were cut back, 0 bases at V and 2 bases at J, with 17 bases in the middle. The CDR3 DNA reads TGTGCCAGCAGTGAAGCGCAGGGAAGGCTTCGGGCCTACGAGCAGTACTTC. It translates to CASSEAQGRLRAYEQYF.

The genes are TRBV7-3 and TRBJ1-2, with 8 bases identical to TRBD1. Germline assignment: CDR1 SGHTA and CDR2 FQGTGA. With V trimmed by 2 bases and J by 1 base, 3 bases remained unmatched. The CDR3 has 15 amino acids. This CDR3 reads CASSLRGQDNYGYTF. The CDR3 DNA sequence: TGTGCCAGCAGCTTACGGGGACAGGATAACTATGGCTACACCTTC.

The genes are TRBV9 and TRBJ1-4, with D unresolved. Trimming removed 4 bases from V and 6 bases from J, with 19 bases in between. The CDR3 loop spans 16 amino acids. The V gene's germline CDR1 is SGDLS and CDR2 YYNGEE. In nucleotides, the CDR3 is TGTGCCAGCAGCTCTGGGCCGATGAGAGTAGATGAAAAACTGTTTTTT. As protein: CASSSGPMRVDEKLFF.

The chain recombines TRBV5-4 with TRBJ2-7; 12 nucleotides line up with TRBD1. J lost 4 bases, V lost 3 bases, and 8 bases had no gene match. Germline CDR1 reads SGHNT; CDR2 reads YYREEE (reference sequence). This CDR3 has 16 residues. The DNA for the CDR3 is TGTGCCAGCAGCTGGCCACCGGGACAGGGGGCATACGAGCAGTACTTC. Translating gives CASSWPPGQGAYEQYF.